Listed below are T cell receptor beta chains from one sample, sequenced in a study of blood T cell repertoires in COVID-19. Only in-frame clones appear in the TCRdb table, and some are missing; sequencing was by immunoSEQ multiplex PCR. The data contain some 360,000 clones, around nine tenths of them singletons. Sequenced: peripheral blood. Receptor source: a woman aged 60-75 years with COVID-19, enrolled during active disease. The CDR3 runs from the conserved cysteine through the conserved F or W. D genes are given only for firm matches. Size values are once, few and many counts, or a class for expanded clones, and some rows have none.

D	V	size	J	DNA	CDR3
TRBD1	TRBV5-1	-	TRBJ2-3	TGCGCCAGCAGGCCTACAGGGGAGATCACAGATACGCAGTATTTT	CASRPTGEITDTQYF
TRBD1	TRBV6-1	-	TRBJ2-1	TGTGCCAGCAGTGAAGTTCGACAGGGCAATGAGCAGTTCTTC	CASSEVRQGNEQFF
-	TRBV7-6	-	TRBJ2-1	TGTGCCAGCAGCTTAGAGTGGGGGCGGGGGAATGAGCAGTTCTTC	CASSLEWGRGNEQFF
-	TRBV7-3	-	TRBJ2-3	TGTGCCAGCAGCGTTAGGGGGGGCCCCACAGATACGCAGTATTTT	CASSVRGGPTDTQYF
-	TRBV19	-	TRBJ1-5	TGTGCCAGTACATACGAATCTGGGGCGGGGAGCAATCAGCCCCAGCATTTT	CASTYESGAGSNQPQHF
-	TRBV12-3/TRBV12-4	-	TRBJ2-7	TGTGCCAGCAGTTTACAGAACTCCTACGAGCAGTACTTC	CASSLQNSYEQYF
-	TRBV19	-	TRBJ1-2	TGTGCCAGCGAACACTCAGCGTCTGGCTACACCTTC	CASEHSASGYTF
TRBD1	TRBV5-1	-	TRBJ1-6	TGCGCCAGCAGCGCATACGTTGGGGGGACAGGATCAAATTCACCCCTCCACTTT	CASSAYVGGTGSNSPLHF
TRBD1	TRBV2	-	TRBJ1-5	TGTGCCAGCAAGACAGGGGGCGGCAATCAGCCCCAGCATTTT	CASKTGGGNQPQHF
-	TRBV3-1/TRBV3-2	-	TRBJ2-1	TGTGCCAGCAGCCAAGATCTCCGGGGTGAGCAGTTCTTC	CASSQDLRGEQFF
-	TRBV6-5	few	TRBJ1-2	TGTGCCAGCAGTTACTCTCCCGAGACTAAGCGTGGCTACACCTTC	CASSYSPETKRGYTF
TRBD1	TRBV10-3	-	TRBJ2-7	TGTGCCGCCAGTCTGGGGGGACAGGGACCCTACGAGCAGTACTTC	CAASLGGQGPYEQYF
-	TRBV6-6	few	TRBJ1-1	TGTGCCAGCAGAGGAGGGAACACTGAAGCTTTCTTT	CASRGGNTEAFF
TRBD1	TRBV19	few	TRBJ1-1	TGTGCCAGTAAGCGTTCCCAGGGGGCAGGAGGAACTGAAGCTTTCTTT	CASKRSQGAGGTEAFF
TRBD1	TRBV5-1	-	TRBJ2-3	TGCGCCAGCAGCGCTGGGACAGGGTTCGCAGATACGCAGTATTTT	CASSAGTGFADTQYF
TRBD2	TRBV5-4	-	TRBJ2-5	TGTGCCAGCAGCTTGGGACTAGCGGTGTACCAAGAGACCCAGTACTTC	CASSLGLAVYQETQYF
TRBD1	TRBV7-9	-	TRBJ1-4	TGTGCCAGCAGCTTACGCGACCCCAGACAGGGGCCCCAAGTTGTCGGACTGTTTTTT	CASSLRDPRQGPQVVGLFF